This T cell receptor beta chain appears in the sequencing data of a study of T cells in Graves' hyperthyroidism and ophthalmopathy. RNA transcripts were the template for amplifying TCR beta CDR3 regions. HTBI primers drove first-round RT-PCR of the TCR CDR3. TCRdb analysed the multiplex PCR reads with MiXCR anew, one entry per CDR3 protein. Of 300,000 to 450,000 distinct CDR3 sequences in the sample, 15% to 18% are singletons; the top ten hold 25% to 30%. V was clipped by 2 bases and J by 1 base; unmatched bases: 4. Looked up from germline, CDR1 is SGDLS and CDR2 is YYNGEE. This CDR3 region has 15 residues.

This rearrangement joins TRBV9 to TRBJ2-7, with TRBD1 matching over 9 bases. What was sequenced was blood. The origin of this receptor is a woman younger than 35 with Graves' hyperthyroidism that later progressed to Graves' ophthalmopathy. In DNA, the CDR3 is TGTGCCAGCAGCGTGGGACAGGGCGTATCCTACGAGCAGTACTTC. Residues: CASSVGQGVSYEQYF.